Listed here are 10 T cell receptor beta chains from one sample, sequenced in a study of T cell responses to AZD1222 COVID-19 vaccine. Profiling relied on immunoSEQ multiplex PCR, and the TCRdb table lists in-frame clones only, not all of them. The repertoire includes 150,000 to 200,000 clones, around 92% of them detected once, and over 0.7% sits in the top ten. The specimen was peripheral blood, collected on day 0 of AZD1222 vaccination. Receptors were obtained from an adult in good health.

The chain is built from TRBV30 and TRBJ1-6; perhaps TRBD1 as D (6 bases). Germline loops: CDR1 GTSNPN, CDR2 SVGIG (reference sequence). V lost 7 bases, J lost 9 bases, and 19 bases lay in between. The CDR3 covers 14 residues. CDR3 sequence reads: CASEGGEEGSPLHF. CDR3 nucleotide sequence: TGTGCCTCCGAGGGGGGGGAAGAGGGTTCACCCCTCCACTTT.

The chain joins TRBV7-9 to TRBJ2-5; 7 nucleotides match TRBD2. V lost 5 bases and J lost 7; bases outside the gene matches: 4. This CDR3 has 12 residues. CDR1 is SEHNR and CDR2 is FQNEAQ in the germline V gene (reference sequence). The CDR3 nucleotides are TGTGCCAGCAGCCCCCCGGGGGGGACCCAGTACTTC. It is translated as CASSPPGGTQYF. Full variable domain (outside the CDR3, taken from reference TRBV7-9 and TRBJ2-5): DTGVSQNPRHKITKRGQNVTFRCDPISEHNRLYWYRQTLGQGPEFLTYFQNEAQLEKSRLLSDRFSAERPKGSFSTLEIQRTEQGDSAMYLCASSPPGGTQYFGPGTRLLVL.

The chain carries TRBV2 and TRBJ2-1; D may be TRBD2 (5 bases). Trimming took 0 bases from V and 1 from J, leaving 7 bases between them. Germline loops: CDR1 SNHLY, CDR2 FYNNEI. The length of the CDR3 is 15 residues. CDR3 DNA: TGTGCCAGCAGTGAAGCCCCGGGATCCTACAATGAGCAGTTCTTC. The encoded protein is CASSEAPGSYNEQFF.

The chain uses TRBV7-2 and TRBJ1-5, with D uncertain. Germline CDR1 reads SGHTA; CDR2 reads FQGNSA. The CDR3 runs 14 residues. V gave up 4 bases and J gave up 0 bases, with 7 bases separating them. DNA of the CDR3: TGTGCCAGCAGCTCCTTTTATAGCAATCAGCCCCAGCATTTT. Amino acid sequence: CASSSFYSNQPQHF.

This chain uses TRBV4-1 with TRBJ1-4; no reliable D call. The CDR3 is 12 amino acids. V was pared by 4 bases and J by 6 bases, with 6 bases between. CDR1 is MGHRA, CDR2 YSYEKL, per germline. The CDR3 DNA follows: TGCGCCAGCAGCCCTTCCCATGAAAAACTGTTTTTT. It is translated as CASSPSHEKLFF.

V is TRBV27 and J is TRBJ2-5, with 8 positions matching TRBD2. The CDR3 covers 15 residues. The V gene's germline CDR1 is MNHEY and CDR2 SMNVEV (reference sequence). Losses at the gene ends were 8 bases for V and 5 bases for J; bases not matched to a gene: 13. In DNA form, the CDR3 reads TGTGCCAGCGGTAGCGGGGCTTACACTCGGGAGACCCAGTACTTC. Amino acid sequence: CASGSGAYTRETQYF.

In this sample, this clone turned up a few times. The V gene is TRBV7-9, the J gene TRBJ1-5; D is ambiguous. The V gene lost 1 base and the J gene lost 5 bases, with 18 bases spanning the gap. The CDR3 contains 17 residues. CDR1 and CDR2 (germline): SEHNR, FQNEAQ (reference sequence). This CDR3 reads CASSLDFAVGRYQPQHF. The CDR3 region has the DNA TGTGCCAGCAGCTTAGATTTCGCGGTCGGCAGATATCAGCCCCAGCATTTT.

This clone appeared a single time. This sequence joins TRBV27 and TRBJ2-7; tentatively, D is TRBD1 or TRBD2 (5 bases each). The CDR3 loop spans 16 amino acids. The germline gives CDR1 MNHEY, CDR2 SMNVEV (reference sequence). V shed 2 bases and J shed 3 bases, with 17 bases lying between them. In DNA form, the CDR3 reads TGTGCCAGCAGTTTACCGAGCCGGGACGGAAACTACGAGCAGTACTTC. As protein: CASSLPSRDGNYEQYF.

J is TRBJ1-1 and V is TRBV6-5; D gene ambiguous. Germline CDR1 and CDR2: MNHEY and SVGAGI. Deletions cut 5 bases from V and 1 base from J, with 11 bases between. The CDR3 covers 14 residues. Written as DNA, the CDR3 is TGTGCCAGCAGTAATTATGGTCCGAACACTGAAGCTTTCTTT. The encoded protein is CASSNYGPNTEAFF.

The gene calls are TRBV30 and TRBJ1-2, with TRBD1 matching over 8 bases. This CDR3 spans 12 amino acids. Germline CDR1 is GTSNPN and CDR2 is SVGIG (reference sequence). V gave up 2 bases and J gave up 4 bases; unmatched junction bases: 0. The CDR3 sequence: CAWSTGGYGYTF. CDR3 DNA: TGTGCCTGGAGTACAGGGGGCTATGGCTACACCTTC. Based on the CDR3 plus reference TRBV30 and TRBJ1-2, the full variable domain is SQTIHQWPATLVQPVGSPLSLECTVEGTSNPNLYWYRQAAGRGLQLLFYSVGIGQISSEVPQNLSASRPQDRQFILSSKKLLLSDSGFYLCAWSTGGYGYTFGSGTRLTVV.